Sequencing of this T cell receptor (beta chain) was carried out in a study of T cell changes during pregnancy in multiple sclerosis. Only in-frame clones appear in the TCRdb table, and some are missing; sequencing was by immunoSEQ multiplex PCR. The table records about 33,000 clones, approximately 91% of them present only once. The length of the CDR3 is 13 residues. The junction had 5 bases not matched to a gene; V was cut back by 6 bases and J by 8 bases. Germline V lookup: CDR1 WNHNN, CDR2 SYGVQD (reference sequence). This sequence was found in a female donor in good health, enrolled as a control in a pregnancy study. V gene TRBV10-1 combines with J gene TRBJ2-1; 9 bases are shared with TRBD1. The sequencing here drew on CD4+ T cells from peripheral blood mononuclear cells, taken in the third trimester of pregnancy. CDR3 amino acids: CASRLGQGYEQFF. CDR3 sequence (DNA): TGCGCCAGCAGGCTGGGACAGGGCTATGAGCAGTTCTTC.